This TCR beta chain was retrieved from a study of tumor and adjacent non-tumor tissue in lung cancer. TCRbeta libraries were built with three rounds of nested PCR, modified from ARM-PCR. TCRdb redid the calling of the multiplex PCR reads with MiXCR, one entry per CDR3 protein. The repertoire includes about 100,000 distinct CDR3 sequences, over 55% of them detected once, and roughly 19% sits in the top ten. Notes on this clonotype: A read error may account for a junction end that differs from germline.

The CDR3 contains 13 residues. CDR1 is MNHNS and CDR2 is SASEGT in the germline V gene. This sample's RNA came from whole unsorted tissue. This non-tumor lung sample came from over 3 cm beyond the tumor edge. The sequencing sample was made of distant non-tumor lung tissue. This sequence originates from a man aged 25 to 40 with non-small cell lung cancer. The chain couples TRBV6-1 to TRBJ2-4; D is uncertain. The CDR3 loop reads CANNEAGLNILYF. CDR3 bases: TGTGCCAACAATGAAGCCGGGCTTAACATTCTGTACTTC.